This T cell receptor (beta chain) was documented in a study of shared clonotypes between healthy human individuals. Across the study: Those who served as donors were a couple of women and a few men between the ages of 18 and 49. Whole-study results and caveats: Richness estimates generally favored naive over memory subsets.

Sequencing was performed with immunoSEQ multiplex PCR; in TCRdb, only in-frame clones are kept and a portion is missing. The table has about 2.1 million clones, roughly 91% seen once. Naivety among CD8 cells was defined by CD45RO negativity and positive CCR7 selection, thereby excluding terminally differentiated effector memory CD45RA+ cells. This clone was seen only once. Its antigen is undetermined. The CDR3 has 14 residues. CDR1 and CDR2 from the germline V gene are MNHEY and SMNVEV (reference sequence). Trimming removed 2 bases from V and 8 bases from J; junction bases left unmatched: 0. Source material: naive CD8+ T cells from PBMCs. This receptor was identified in a man younger than 35 in good health. Some clones in this sample may be carry-over from other donors' samples. The chain is built from TRBV27 and TRBJ2-2; 12 nucleotides line up with TRBD2. The CDR3 sequence: CASSLLAGGGELFF. CDR3 in DNA: TGTGCCAGCAGTTTACTAGCGGGAGGGGGGGAGCTGTTTTTT.